This TCR beta chain was captured by sequencing in a study of CD8 T cells in Susac syndrome. Study background: Patients with Susac syndrome, at blood draw, were therapy-naive, on corticosteroids, or on intravenous immunoglobulin alone.

This CDR3 has 14 amino acids. V lost 1 base, J lost 2 bases, and 10 bases lay in between. Germline CDR1 is SQVTM and CDR2 is ANQGSEA. cDNA came from roughly 0.53 to 1 ug RNA primed by random hexamers. TCRdb recomputed calls from the immunoSEQ multiplex PCR reads with MiXCR, one row per CDR3 protein. The sample holds about 130,000 distinct CDR3 sequences, over 85% seen once. The sequenced material came from CD8+ T cells from PBMCs. This TCR came from a human donor with Susac syndrome. The V and J genes are TRBV29-1 and TRBJ2-3, with D unresolved. The CDR3 nucleotides are TGCAGCGTTGAAGGACGGATAAACACAGATACGCAGTATTTT. Translation: CSVEGRINTDTQYF.